The sequence of this TCR beta chain was determined in a study of control samples from healthy donors and cancer patients. Measured with immunoSEQ multiplex PCR; TCRdb has only the in-frame clones, and not every one. The data contain 130,000 or so clones, about 93% of them singletons. From germline, CDR1 is MNHNS and CDR2 SASEGT. The CDR3 covers 15 residues. Deletions cut 3 bases from V and 3 bases from J, with 12 bases between. This clone was seen just once. The specimen was PBMCs. This chain joins TRBV6-1 and TRBJ1-5, with a possible D match to TRBD1 (6 bases). This receptor was identified in a man aged 55 to 69 with colorectal cancer. The chain's CDR3 is CASSEWTDPNQPQHF. DNA of the CDR3: TGTGCCAGCAGTGAGTGGACAGACCCCAATCAGCCCCAGCATTTT.